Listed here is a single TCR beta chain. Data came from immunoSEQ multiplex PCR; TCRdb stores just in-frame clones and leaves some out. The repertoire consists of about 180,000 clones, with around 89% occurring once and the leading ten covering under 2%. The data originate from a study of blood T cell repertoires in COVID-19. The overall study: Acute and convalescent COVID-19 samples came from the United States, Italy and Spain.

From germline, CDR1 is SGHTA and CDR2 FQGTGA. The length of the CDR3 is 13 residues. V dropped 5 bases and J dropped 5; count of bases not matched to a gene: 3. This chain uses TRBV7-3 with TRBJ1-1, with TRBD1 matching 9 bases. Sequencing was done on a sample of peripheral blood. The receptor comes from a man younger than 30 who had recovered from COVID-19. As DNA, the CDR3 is TGTGCCAGCAGCCAAGACAGGGGGACTGAAGCTTTCTTT. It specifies CASSQDRGTEAFF.